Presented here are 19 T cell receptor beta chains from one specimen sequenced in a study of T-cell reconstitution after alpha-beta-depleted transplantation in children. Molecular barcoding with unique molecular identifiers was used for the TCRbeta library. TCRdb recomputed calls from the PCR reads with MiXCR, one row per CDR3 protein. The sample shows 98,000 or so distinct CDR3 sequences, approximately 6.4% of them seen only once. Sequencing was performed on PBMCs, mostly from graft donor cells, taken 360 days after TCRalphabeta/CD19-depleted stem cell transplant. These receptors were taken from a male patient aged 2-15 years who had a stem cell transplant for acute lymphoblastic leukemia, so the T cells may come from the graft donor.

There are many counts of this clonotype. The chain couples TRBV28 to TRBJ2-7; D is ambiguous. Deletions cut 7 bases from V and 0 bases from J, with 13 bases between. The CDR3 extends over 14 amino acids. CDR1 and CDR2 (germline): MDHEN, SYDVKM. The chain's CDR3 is CASTLVGASYEQYF. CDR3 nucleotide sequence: TGTGCCAGCACCCTCGTCGGCGCCTCCTACGAGCAGTACTTC. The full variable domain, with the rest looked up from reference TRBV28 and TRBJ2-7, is DVKVTQSSRYLVKRTGEKVFLECVQDMDHENMFWYRQDPGLGLRLIYFSYDVKMKEKGDIPEGYSVSREKKERFSLILESASTNQTSMYLCASTLVGASYEQYFGPGTRLTVT.

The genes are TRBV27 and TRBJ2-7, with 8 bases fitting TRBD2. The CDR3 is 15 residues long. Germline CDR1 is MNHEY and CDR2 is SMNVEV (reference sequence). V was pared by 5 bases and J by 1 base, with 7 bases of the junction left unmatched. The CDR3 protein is CASSPPGGRSYEQYF. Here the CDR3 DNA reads TGTGCCAGCAGTCCCCCGGGGGGGCGTTCCTACGAGCAGTACTTC.

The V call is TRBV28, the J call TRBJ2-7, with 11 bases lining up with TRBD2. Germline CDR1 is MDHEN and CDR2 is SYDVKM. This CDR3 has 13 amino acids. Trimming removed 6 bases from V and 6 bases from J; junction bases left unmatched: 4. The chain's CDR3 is CASSQGLAVEQYF. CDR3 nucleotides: TGTGCCAGCAGCCAGGGACTAGCGGTCGAGCAGTACTTC.

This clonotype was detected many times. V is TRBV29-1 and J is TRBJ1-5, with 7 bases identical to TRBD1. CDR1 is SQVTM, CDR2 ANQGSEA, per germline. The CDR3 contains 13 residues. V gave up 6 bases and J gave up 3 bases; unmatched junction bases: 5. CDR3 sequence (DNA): TGCAGCGTGCCCGGGACAGCCAATCAGCCCCAGCATTTT. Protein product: CSVPGTANQPQHF.

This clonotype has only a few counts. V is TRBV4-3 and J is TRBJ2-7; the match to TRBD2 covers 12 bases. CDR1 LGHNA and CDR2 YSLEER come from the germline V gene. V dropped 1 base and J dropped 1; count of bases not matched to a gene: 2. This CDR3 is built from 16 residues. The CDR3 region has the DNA TGCGCCAGCAGCCAAGCACTAGCGGGAGGTTCCTACGAGCAGTACTTC. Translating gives CASSQALAGGSYEQYF.

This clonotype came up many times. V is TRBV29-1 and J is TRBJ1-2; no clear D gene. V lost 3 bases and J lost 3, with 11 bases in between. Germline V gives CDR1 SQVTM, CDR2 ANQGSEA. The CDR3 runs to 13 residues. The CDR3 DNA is TGCAGCGTTGATCCCGGGCACTACTATGGCTACACCTTC. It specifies CSVDPGHYYGYTF.

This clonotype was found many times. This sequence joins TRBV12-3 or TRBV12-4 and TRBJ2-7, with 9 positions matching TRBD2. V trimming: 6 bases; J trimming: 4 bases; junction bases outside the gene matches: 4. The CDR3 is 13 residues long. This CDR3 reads CASRTSGFYEQYF. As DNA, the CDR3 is TGTGCCAGCAGGACTAGCGGTTTTTACGAGCAGTACTTC.

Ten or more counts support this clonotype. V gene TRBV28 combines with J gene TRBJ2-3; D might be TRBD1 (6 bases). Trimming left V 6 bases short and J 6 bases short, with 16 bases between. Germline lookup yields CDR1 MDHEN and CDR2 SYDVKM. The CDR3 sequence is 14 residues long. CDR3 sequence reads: CASSPITGTDTQYF. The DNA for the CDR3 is TGTGCCAGCAGCCCAATTACAGGGACGGATACGCAGTATTTT.

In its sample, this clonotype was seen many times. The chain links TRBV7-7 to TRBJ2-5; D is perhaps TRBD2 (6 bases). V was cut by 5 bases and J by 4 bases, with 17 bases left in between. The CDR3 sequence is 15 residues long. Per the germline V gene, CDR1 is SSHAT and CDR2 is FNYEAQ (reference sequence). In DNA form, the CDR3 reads TGTGCCAGCAGCGGTACAGTAGAGGGAGGAGAGACCCAGTACTTC. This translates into CASSGTVEGGETQYF.

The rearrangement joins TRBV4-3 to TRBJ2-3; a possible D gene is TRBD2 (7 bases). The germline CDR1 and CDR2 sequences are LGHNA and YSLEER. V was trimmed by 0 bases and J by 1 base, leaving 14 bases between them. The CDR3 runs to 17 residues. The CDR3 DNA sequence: TGCGCCAGCAGCCAAGATCGAGGGGGGGTGGGCACAGATACGCAGTATTTT. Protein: CASSQDRGGVGTDTQYF.

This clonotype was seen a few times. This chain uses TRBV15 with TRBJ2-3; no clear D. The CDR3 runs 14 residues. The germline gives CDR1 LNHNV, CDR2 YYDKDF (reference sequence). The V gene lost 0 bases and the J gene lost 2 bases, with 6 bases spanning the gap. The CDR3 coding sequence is TGTGCCACCAGCAGAGAGGGCTACACAGATACGCAGTATTTT. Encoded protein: CATSREGYTDTQYF.

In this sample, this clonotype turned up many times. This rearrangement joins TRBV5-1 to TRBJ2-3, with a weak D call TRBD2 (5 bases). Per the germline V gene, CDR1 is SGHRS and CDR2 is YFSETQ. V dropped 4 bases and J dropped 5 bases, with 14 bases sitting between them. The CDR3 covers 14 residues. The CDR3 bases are TGCGCCAGCAGCAAAAAACGCGGGCAAGATACGCAGTATTTT. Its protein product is CASSKKRGQDTQYF.

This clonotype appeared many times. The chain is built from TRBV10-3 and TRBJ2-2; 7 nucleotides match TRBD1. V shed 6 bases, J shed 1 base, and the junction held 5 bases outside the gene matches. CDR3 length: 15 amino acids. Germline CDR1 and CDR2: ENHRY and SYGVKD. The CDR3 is CAIRTGTVNTGELFF. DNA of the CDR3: TGTGCCATCAGAACCGGGACAGTGAACACCGGGGAGCTGTTTTTT.

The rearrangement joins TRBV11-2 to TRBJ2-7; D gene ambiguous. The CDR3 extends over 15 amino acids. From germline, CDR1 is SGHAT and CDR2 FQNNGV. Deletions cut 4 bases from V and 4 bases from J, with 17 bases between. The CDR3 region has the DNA TGTGCCAGCAGCTCCCACGCACCGGCCCTTTACGAGCAGTACTTC. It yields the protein CASSSHAPALYEQYF.

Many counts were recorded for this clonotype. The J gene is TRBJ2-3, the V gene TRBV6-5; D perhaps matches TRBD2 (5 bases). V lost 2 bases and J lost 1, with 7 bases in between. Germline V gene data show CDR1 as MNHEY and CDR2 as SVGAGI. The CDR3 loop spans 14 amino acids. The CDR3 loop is CASSYHGGTDTQYF. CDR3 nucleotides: TGTGCCAGCAGTTACCACGGGGGCACAGATACGCAGTATTTT.

CDR3 in DNA: TGTGCCAGCAGTCAACATCCGGTTGCTAATGAAAAACTGTTTTTT. This translates into CASSQHPVANEKLFF. The chain is built from TRBV7-9 and TRBJ1-4; D remains unclear. Trimming left V 6 bases short and J 3 bases short, with 14 bases between. This CDR3 spans 15 amino acids. Per the germline V gene, CDR1 is SEHNR and CDR2 is FQNEAQ (reference sequence).

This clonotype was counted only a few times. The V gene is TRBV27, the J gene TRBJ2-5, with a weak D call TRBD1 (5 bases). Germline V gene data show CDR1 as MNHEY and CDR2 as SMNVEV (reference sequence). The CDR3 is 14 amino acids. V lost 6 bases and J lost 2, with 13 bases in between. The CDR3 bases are TGTGCCAGCAGGCTTCTTGACAGTCAAGAGACCCAGTACTTC. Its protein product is CASRLLDSQETQYF.

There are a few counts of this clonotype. CDR3 DNA: TGTGCCAGCAGATCAGGACCCAGGGAGACCCAGTACTTC. Translation gives CASRSGPRETQYF. The chain combines TRBV7-9 with TRBJ2-5; D unresolved. CDR1 is SEHNR, CDR2 FQNEAQ, per germline (reference sequence). The V and J ends lost 6 bases and 5 bases respectively, with 13 bases between them. The CDR3 contains 13 residues. Variable domain in full (rest from reference TRBV7-9 and TRBJ2-5): DTGVSQNPRHKITKRGQNVTFRCDPISEHNRLYWYRQTLGQGPEFLTYFQNEAQLEKSRLLSDRFSAERPKGSFSTLEIQRTEQGDSAMYLCASRSGPRETQYFGPGTRLLVL.

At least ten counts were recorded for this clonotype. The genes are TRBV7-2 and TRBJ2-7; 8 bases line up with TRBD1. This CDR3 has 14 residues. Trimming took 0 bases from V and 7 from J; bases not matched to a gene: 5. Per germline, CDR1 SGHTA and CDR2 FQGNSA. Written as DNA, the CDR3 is TGTGCCAGCAGCTTAGCCGGGACAGGAAGTGAGCAGTACTTC. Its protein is CASSLAGTGSEQYF.